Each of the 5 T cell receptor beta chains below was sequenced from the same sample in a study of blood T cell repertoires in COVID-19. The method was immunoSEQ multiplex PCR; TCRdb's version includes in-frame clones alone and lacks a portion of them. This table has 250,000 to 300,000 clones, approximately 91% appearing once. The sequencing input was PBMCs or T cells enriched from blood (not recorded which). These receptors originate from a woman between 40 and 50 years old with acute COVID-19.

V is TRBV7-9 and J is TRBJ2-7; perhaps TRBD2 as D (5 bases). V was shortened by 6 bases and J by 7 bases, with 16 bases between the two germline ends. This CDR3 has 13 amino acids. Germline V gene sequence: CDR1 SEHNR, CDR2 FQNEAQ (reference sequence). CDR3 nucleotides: TGTGCCAGCAGTTTTAGCGCAGGTGGTGAGCAGTACTTC. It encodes CASSFSAGGEQYF.

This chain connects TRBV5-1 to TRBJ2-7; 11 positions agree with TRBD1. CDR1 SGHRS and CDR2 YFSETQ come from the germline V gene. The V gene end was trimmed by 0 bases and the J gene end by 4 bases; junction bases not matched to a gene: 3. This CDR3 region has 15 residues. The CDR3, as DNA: TGCGCCAGCAGCTTGGGGACAGGGGGCGGGTACGAGCAGTACTTC. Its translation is CASSLGTGGGYEQYF.

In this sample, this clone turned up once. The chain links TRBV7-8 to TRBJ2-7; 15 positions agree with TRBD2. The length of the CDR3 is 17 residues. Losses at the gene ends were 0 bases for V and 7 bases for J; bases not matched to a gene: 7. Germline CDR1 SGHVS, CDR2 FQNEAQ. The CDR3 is CASSLAWTSGRAGEQYF. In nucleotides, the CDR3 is TGTGCCAGCAGCTTAGCCTGGACTAGCGGGAGGGCTGGGGAGCAGTACTTC.

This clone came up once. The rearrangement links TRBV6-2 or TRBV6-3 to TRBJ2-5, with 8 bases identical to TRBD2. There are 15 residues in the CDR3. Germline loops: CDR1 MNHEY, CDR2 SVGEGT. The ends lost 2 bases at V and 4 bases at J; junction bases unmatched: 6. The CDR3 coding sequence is TGTGCCAGCAGTTACAAGGTAGCGGGAACAGAGACCCAGTACTTC. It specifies CASSYKVAGTETQYF.

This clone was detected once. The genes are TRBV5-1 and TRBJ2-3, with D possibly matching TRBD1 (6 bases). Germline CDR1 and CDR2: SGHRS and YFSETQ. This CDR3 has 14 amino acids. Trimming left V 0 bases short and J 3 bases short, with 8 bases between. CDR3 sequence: CASSLDRVTDTQYF. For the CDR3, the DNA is TGCGCCAGCAGCTTGGACAGGGTAACAGATACGCAGTATTTT.